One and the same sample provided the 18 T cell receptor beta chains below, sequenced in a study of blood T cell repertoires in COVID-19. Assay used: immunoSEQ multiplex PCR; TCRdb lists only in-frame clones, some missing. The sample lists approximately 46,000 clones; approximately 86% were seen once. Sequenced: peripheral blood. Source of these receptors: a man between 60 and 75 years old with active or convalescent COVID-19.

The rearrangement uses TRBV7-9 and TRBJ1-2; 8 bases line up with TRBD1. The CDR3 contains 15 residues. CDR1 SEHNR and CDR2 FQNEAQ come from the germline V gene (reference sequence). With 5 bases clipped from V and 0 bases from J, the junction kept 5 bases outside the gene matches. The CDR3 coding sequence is TGTGCCAGCAGCCGGACAGGGACTACTAACTATGGCTACACCTTC. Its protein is CASSRTGTTNYGYTF. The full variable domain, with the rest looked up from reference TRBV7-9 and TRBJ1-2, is DTGVSQNPRHKITKRGQNVTFRCDPISEHNRLYWYRQTLGQGPEFLTYFQNEAQLEKSRLLSDRFSAERPKGSFSTLEIQRTEQGDSAMYLCASSRTGTTNYGYTFGSGTRLTVV.

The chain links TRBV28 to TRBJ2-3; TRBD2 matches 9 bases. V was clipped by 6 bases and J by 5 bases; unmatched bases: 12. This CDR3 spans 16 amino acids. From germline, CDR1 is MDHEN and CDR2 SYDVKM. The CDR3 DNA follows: TGTGCCAGCAGCACAGCGGGGGGCGGAGTGGGAGATACGCAGTATTTT. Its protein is CASSTAGGGVGDTQYF.

Here the CDR3 reads CASSYGQTYEQYF. The CDR3 nucleotides read TGTGCCAGCAGTTACGGACAGACCTACGAGCAGTACTTC. The chain recombines TRBV12-3 or TRBV12-4 with TRBJ2-7; D possibly corresponds to TRBD1 (6 bases). V gave up 4 bases and J gave up 2 bases, with 9 bases separating them. The CDR3 sequence is 13 residues long.

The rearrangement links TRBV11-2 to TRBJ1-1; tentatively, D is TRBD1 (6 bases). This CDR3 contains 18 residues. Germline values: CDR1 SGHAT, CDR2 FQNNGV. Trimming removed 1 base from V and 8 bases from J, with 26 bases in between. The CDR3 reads CASSLGASRQAVSSEAFF. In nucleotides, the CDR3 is TGTGCCAGCAGCTTAGGAGCCTCCCGACAGGCAGTCTCTTCGGAAGCTTTCTTT.

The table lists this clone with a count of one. The CDR3 here is CASSISPGATNEKLFF. The CDR3 DNA sequence: TGCGCCAGCAGCATTTCCCCAGGGGCAACTAATGAAAAACTGTTTTTT. The chain recombines TRBV5-1 with TRBJ1-4, with D perhaps matching TRBD1 (6 bases). The germline V gene encodes CDR1 SGHRS and CDR2 YFSETQ. CDR3 length: 16 amino acids. V lost 4 bases and J 0 bases, leaving 13 bases between the germline ends.

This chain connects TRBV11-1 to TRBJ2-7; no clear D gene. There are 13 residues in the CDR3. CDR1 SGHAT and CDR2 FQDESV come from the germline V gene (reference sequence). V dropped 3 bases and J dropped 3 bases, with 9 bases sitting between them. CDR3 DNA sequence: TGTGCCAGCAGCTTTGGGCCATACTACGAGCAGTACTTC. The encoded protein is CASSFGPYYEQYF.

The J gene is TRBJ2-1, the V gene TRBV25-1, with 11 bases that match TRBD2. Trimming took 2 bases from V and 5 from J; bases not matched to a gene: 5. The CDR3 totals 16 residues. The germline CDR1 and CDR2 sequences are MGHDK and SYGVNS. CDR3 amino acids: CASSELGTSGNNEQFF. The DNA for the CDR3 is TGTGCCAGCAGTGAACTCGGGACTAGCGGAAACAATGAGCAGTTCTTC.

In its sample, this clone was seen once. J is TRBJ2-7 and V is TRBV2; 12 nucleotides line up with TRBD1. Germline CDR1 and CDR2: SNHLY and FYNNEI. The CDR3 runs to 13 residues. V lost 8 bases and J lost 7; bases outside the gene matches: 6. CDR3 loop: CASHRDRGQEQYF. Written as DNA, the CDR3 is TGTGCCAGCCACCGGGACAGGGGGCAAGAGCAGTACTTC. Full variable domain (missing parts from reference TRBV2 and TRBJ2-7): EPEVTQTPSHQVTQMGQEVILRCVPISNHLYFYWYRQILGQKVEFLVSFYNNEISEKSEIFDDQFSVERPDGSNFTLKIRSTKLEDSAMYFCASHRDRGQEQYFGPGTRLTVT.

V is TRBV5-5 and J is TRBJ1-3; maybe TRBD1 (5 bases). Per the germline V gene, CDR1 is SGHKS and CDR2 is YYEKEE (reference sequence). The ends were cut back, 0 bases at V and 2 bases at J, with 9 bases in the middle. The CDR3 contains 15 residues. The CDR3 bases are TGTGCCAGCAGCTTGGCAGGGAACACTGGAAACACCATATATTTT. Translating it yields CASSLAGNTGNTIYF.

The CDR3 here is CAWNRDKDNEQFF. The CDR3 DNA sequence: TGTGCCTGGAATCGGGACAAGGACAATGAGCAGTTCTTC. This sequence joins TRBV30 and TRBJ2-1; possibly TRBD1 for D (6 bases). From germline, CDR1 is GTSNPN and CDR2 SVGIG (reference sequence). The CDR3 runs to 13 residues. V lost 4 bases, J lost 5 bases, and 12 bases lay in between.

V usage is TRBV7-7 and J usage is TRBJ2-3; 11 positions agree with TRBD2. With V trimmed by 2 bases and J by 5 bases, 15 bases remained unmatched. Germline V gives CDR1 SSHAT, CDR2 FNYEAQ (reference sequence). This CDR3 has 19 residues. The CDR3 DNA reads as TGTGCCAGCAGCTTATCGTCTAGCGGGGGGCCCTTTGGGATAGATACGCAGTATTTT. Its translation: CASSLSSSGGPFGIDTQYF.

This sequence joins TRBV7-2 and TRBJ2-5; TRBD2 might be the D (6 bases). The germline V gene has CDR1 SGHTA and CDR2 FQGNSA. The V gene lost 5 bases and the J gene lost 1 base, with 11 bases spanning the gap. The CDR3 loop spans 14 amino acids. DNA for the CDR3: TGTGCCAGCAGCCGGGGGTACCTCCAAGAGACCCAGTACTTC. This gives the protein CASSRGYLQETQYF.

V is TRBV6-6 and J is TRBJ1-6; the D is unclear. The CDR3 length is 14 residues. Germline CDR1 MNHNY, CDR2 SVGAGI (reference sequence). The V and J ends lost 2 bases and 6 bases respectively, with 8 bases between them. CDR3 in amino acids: CASSYEGINSPLHF. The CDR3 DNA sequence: TGTGCCAGCAGTTACGAGGGAATTAATTCACCCCTCCACTTT.

The CDR3 here is CASSADRDQETQYF. The CDR3, as DNA: TGTGCCAGCAGCGCCGACAGGGATCAAGAGACCCAGTACTTC. The chain carries TRBV2 and TRBJ2-5, with 7 bases identical to TRBD1. This CDR3 has 14 residues. Germline loops: CDR1 SNHLY, CDR2 FYNNEI. After removal of 6 bases from V and 2 bases from J, the junction contained 6 bases not matched to a gene.

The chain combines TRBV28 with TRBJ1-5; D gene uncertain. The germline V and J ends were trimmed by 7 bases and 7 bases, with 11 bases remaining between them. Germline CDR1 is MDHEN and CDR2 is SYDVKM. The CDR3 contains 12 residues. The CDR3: CASTPGSQPQHF. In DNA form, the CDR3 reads TGTGCCAGCACCCCGGGTTCACAGCCCCAGCATTTT. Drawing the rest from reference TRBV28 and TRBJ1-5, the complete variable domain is DVKVTQSSRYLVKRTGEKVFLECVQDMDHENMFWYRQDPGLGLRLIYFSYDVKMKEKGDIPEGYSVSREKKERFSLILESASTNQTSMYLCASTPGSQPQHFGDGTRLSIL.

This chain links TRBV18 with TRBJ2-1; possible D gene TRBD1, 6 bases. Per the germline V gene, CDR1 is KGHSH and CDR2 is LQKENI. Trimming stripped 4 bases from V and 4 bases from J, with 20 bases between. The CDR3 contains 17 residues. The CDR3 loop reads CASSLFHSGAQYNEQFF. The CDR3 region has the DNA TGTGCCAGCTCACTTTTCCATTCAGGGGCCCAATACAATGAGCAGTTCTTC.

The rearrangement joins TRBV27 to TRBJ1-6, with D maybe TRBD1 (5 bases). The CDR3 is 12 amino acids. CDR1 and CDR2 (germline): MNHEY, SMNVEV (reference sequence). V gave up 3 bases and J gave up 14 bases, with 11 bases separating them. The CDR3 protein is CASSFSRGTLHF. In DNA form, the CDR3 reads TGTGCCAGCAGTTTCTCCCGGGGGACCCTCCACTTT.

DNA of the CDR3: TGTGCCAGCAGCTCATCCCCGGGACAGGGGACGAACACCGGGGAGCTGTTTTTT. This translates into CASSSSPGQGTNTGELFF. The chain combines TRBV7-9 with TRBJ2-2, with TRBD1 matching 10 bases. The CDR3 is 18 amino acids. The V gene end was trimmed by 4 bases and the J gene end by 0 bases; junction bases not matched to a gene: 8. Looked up from germline, CDR1 is SEHNR and CDR2 is FQNEAQ (reference sequence).